This record looks at one TCR beta chain sequence and its context. What it binds is not known. This table comes from immunoSEQ multiplex PCR, and its TCRdb copy is limited to in-frame clones, with some not included. The sample has 86,000 or so clones, about nine tenths seen once. Germline V CDR1 and CDR2: LGHNA, YSLEER. Losses at the gene ends were 6 bases for V and 8 bases for J; bases not matched to a gene: 6. The CDR3 runs to 12 residues. The data are from a study of T cell responses to AZD1222 COVID-19 vaccine. Study-level results: White British people made up most donors, females outnumbered males, and clonal diversity was possibly underestimated. The peak T cell response came first, and repertoires were sampled only after it. Elevations in Spike-specific TCR breadth and depth followed administration of two AZD1222 doses. With dominance at 160-218 and 743-854, vaccine-associated CD4 TCRs spanned spike.

The clonotype was recovered from an adult who received the AZD1222 COVID-19 vaccine. Sequencing was performed on peripheral blood, taken 28 days after the second AZD1222 dose. V usage is TRBV4-3 and J usage is TRBJ1-2; 7 bases match TRBD1. The CDR3 loop is CASSPDRAGYTF. In nucleotides, the CDR3 is TGCGCCAGCAGTCCCGACAGGGCAGGCTACACCTTC.